The following is a T cell receptor beta chain sequence with its context. Its antigen is unknown. PCR used 60 Vbeta primers and 13 Jbeta primers. In the original processing: Among the unique TCR beta chains that a later analysis counted, about 86 million in all, roughly 10 million were shared. Generated by immunoSEQ multiplex PCR, the TCRdb table keeps only in-frame clones and is missing some. V and J calls and clone size follow that table, whereas D and trimming were derived from the DNA. The data show 150,000 to 200,000 clones, with approximately 86% seen just once and approximately 1.7% held by the top ten. The data were obtained in a study of cytomegalovirus exposure and HLA in healthy donors. Broader study findings: Later genetic work tied a missense DCLRE1C variant to beta-chain V and J trimming.

Germline V gene lookup returns CDR1 LGHNA and CDR2 YNFKEQ. After removal of 1 base from V and 1 base from J, the junction contained 4 bases not matched to a gene. CDR3 length: 15 amino acids. Input material: PBMCs. This TCR was recovered from a woman aged 18-29 years in good health and CMV-seronegative. V and J are TRBV4-2 and TRBJ2-7; 7 positions agree with TRBD1. CDR3 bases: TGTGCCAGCAGCCAAGGGGACAGTGAATCCTACGAGCAGTACTTC. Translation gives CASSQGDSESYEQYF.